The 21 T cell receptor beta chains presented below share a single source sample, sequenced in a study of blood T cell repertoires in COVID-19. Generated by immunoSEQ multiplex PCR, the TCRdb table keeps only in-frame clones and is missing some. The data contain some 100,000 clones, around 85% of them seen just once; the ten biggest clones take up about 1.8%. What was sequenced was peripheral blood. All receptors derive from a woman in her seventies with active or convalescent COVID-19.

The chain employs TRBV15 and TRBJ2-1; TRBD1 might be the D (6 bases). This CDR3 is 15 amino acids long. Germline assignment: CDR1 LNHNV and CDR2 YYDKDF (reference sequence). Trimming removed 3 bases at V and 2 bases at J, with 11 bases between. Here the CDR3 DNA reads TGTGCCACCAGCAGGGCCAGGGGTGCCTACAATGAGCAGTTCTTC. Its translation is CATSRARGAYNEQFF. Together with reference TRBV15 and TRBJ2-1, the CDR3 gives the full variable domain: DAMVIQNPRYQVTQFGKPVTLSCSQTLNHNVMYWYQQKSSQAPKLLFHYYDKDFNNEADTPDNFQSRRPNTSFCFLDIRSPGLGDTAMYLCATSRARGAYNEQFFGPGTRLTVL.

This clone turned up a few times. This chain's CDR3 is CATSRDPRTGDEQYF. The CDR3 DNA sequence: TGTGCCACCAGCAGAGATCCCCGGACAGGGGACGAGCAGTACTTC. The V and J genes are TRBV15 and TRBJ2-7, with TRBD1 identical over 9 bases. Germline lookup yields CDR1 LNHNV and CDR2 YYDKDF (reference sequence). The CDR3 sequence is 15 residues long. V dropped 0 bases and J dropped 5; count of bases not matched to a gene: 5.

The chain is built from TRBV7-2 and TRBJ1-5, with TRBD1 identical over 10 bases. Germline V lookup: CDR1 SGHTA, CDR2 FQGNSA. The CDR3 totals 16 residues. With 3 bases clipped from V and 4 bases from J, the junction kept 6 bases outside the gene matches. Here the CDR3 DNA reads TGTGCCAGCAGCTTGGGGAAGGACAGGGGGAATCAGCCCCAGCATTTT. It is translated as CASSLGKDRGNQPQHF.

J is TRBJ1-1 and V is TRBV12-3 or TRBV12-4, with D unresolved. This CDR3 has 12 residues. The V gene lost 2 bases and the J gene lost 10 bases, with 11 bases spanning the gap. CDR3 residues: CASSLRERGAFF. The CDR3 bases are TGTGCCAGCAGTTTAAGGGAGCGAGGAGCTTTCTTT.

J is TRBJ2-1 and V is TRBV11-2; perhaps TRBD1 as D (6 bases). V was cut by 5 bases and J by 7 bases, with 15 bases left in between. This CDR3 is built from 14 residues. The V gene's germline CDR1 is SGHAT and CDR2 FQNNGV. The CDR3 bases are TGTGCCAGCAGCCTTAATCGGCAGGGGAATGAGCAGTTCTTC. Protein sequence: CASSLNRQGNEQFF. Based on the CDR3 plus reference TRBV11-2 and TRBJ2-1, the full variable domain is EAGVAQSPRYKIIEKRQSVAFWCNPISGHATLYWYQQILGQGPKLLIQFQNNGVVDDSQLPKDRFSAERLKGVDSTLKIQPAKLEDSAVYLCASSLNRQGNEQFFGPGTRLTVL.

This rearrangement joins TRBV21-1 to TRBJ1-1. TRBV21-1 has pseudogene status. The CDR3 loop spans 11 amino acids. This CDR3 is CGRRADTEAFF. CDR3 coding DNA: TGTGGCCGGAGGGCTGACACTGAAGCTTTCTTT.

The chain's CDR3 is CASSPGTGEEQYF. The CDR3, as DNA: TGTGCCAGCTCACCTGGGACAGGGGAAGAGCAGTACTTC. The chain has TRBV18 and TRBJ2-7; 10 bases are shared with TRBD1. Losses at the gene ends were 3 bases for V and 7 bases for J; bases not matched to a gene: 3. The CDR3 runs 13 residues. Germline V gene lookup returns CDR1 KGHSH and CDR2 LQKENI.

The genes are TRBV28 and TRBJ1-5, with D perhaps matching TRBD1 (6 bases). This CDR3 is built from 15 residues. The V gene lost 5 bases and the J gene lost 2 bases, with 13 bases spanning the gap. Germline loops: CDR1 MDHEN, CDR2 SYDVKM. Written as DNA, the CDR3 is TGTGCCAGCAGTAAACAGGGACGAGGCAATCAGCCCCAGCATTTT. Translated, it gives CASSKQGRGNQPQHF.

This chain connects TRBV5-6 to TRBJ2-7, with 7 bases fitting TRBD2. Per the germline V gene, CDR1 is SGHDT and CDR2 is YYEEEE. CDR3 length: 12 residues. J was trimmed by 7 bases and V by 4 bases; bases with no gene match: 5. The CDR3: CASSRDYREQYF. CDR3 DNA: TGTGCCAGCAGCAGGGACTATCGGGAGCAGTACTTC.

CDR3 DNA: TGCGCCAGCAGCCCGGGACAGGGATCAGGTTCCACTGAAGCTTTCTTT. Translation gives CASSPGQGSGSTEAFF. V gene TRBV5-1 combines with J gene TRBJ1-1; 9 bases are a match to TRBD1. Germline V lookup: CDR1 SGHRS, CDR2 YFSETQ. Trimming cost V 4 bases and J 4 bases; bases outside gene matches: 11. CDR3 length: 16 residues.

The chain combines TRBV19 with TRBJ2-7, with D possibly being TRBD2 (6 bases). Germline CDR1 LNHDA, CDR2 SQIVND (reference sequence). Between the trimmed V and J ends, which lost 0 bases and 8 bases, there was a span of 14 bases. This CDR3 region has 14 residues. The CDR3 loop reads CASSIEEGGQKQYF. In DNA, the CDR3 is TGTGCCAGTAGTATAGAGGAGGGCGGCCAAAAGCAGTACTTC.

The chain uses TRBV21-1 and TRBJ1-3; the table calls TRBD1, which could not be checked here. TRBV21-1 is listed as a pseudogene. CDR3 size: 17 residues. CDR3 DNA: TGTGCCAGCGGGTCACTGGGACAGCCCGATTCTGGAAACACCATATATTTT. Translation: CASGSLGQPDSGNTIYF.

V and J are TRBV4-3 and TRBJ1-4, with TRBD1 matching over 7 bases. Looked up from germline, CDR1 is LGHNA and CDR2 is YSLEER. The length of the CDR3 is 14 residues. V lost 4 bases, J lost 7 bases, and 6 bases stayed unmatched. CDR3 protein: CASSRDSLSEKLFF. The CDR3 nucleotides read TGCGCCAGCAGCCGGGACAGTCTTAGTGAAAAACTGTTTTTT.

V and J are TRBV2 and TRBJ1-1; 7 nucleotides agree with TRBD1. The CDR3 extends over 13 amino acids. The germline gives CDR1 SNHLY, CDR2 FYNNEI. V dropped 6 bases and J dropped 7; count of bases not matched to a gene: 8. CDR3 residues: CASSQGQYFEAFF. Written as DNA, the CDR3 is TGTGCCAGCAGCCAGGGACAGTATTTTGAAGCTTTCTTT.

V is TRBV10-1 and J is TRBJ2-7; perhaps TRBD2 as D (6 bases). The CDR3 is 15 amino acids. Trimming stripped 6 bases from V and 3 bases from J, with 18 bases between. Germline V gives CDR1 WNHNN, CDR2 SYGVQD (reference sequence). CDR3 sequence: CASSHLAGGVYEQYF. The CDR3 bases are TGCGCCAGCAGCCACTTAGCCGGAGGGGTCTACGAGCAGTACTTC.

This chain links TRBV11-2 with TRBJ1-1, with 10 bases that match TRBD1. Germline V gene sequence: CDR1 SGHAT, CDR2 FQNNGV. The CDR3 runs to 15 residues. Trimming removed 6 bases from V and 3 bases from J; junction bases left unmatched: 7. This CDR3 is CASRPPGQGYTEAFF. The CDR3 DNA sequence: TGTGCCAGCAGACCCCCGGGACAGGGGTACACTGAAGCTTTCTTT.

In DNA form, the CDR3 reads TGTGCCACCAGCAGAGCTCGCGGCAGTGAGCAGTTCTTC. Translation: CATSRARGSEQFF. The chain uses TRBV15 and TRBJ2-1; D gene unclear. V lost 1 base, J lost 9 bases, and 10 bases lay in between. Germline CDR1 and CDR2: LNHNV and YYDKDF (reference sequence). This CDR3 spans 13 amino acids.

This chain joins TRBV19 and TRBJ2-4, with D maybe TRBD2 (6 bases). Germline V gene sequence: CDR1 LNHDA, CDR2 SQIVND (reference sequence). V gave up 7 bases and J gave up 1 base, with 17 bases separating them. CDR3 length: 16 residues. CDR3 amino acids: CASTPRPGEAKNIQYF. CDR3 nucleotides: TGTGCCAGTACTCCACGCCCGGGGGAGGCCAAAAACATTCAGTACTTC. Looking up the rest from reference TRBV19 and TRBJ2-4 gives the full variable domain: DGGITQSPKYLFRKEGQNVTLSCEQNLNHDAMYWYRQDPGQGLRLIYYSQIVNDFQKGDIAEGYSVSREKKESFPLTVTSAQKNPTAFYLCASTPRPGEAKNIQYFGAGTRLSVL.

CDR3 protein: CSVGGTRSTDTQYF. In DNA form, the CDR3 reads TGCAGCGTTGGCGGCACCCGAAGCACAGATACGCAGTATTTT. The chain employs TRBV29-1 and TRBJ2-3; no firm D call. V lost 4 bases and J 0 bases, leaving 11 bases between the germline ends. CDR1 and CDR2 from the germline V gene are SQVTM and ANQGSEA. The CDR3 contains 14 residues.

The CDR3 nucleotides read TGCGCCAGCAGCCCTGGGACTAGCGTTAGCACAGATACGCAGTATTTT. It encodes CASSPGTSVSTDTQYF. V is TRBV5-1 and J is TRBJ2-3; 10 nucleotides match TRBD2. There are 16 residues in the CDR3. Germline trimming cut 4 bases from V and 0 bases from J; bases unmatched to any gene: 5. Looked up from germline, CDR1 is SGHRS and CDR2 is YFSETQ.

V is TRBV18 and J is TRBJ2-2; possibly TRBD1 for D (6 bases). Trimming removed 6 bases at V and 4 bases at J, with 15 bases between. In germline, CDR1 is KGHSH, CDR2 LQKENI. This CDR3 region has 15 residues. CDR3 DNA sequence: TGTGCCAGCTCTTTCGGGACATCGAGCACCGGGGAGCTGTTTTTT. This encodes CASSFGTSSTGELFF.